These T cell receptor beta chains were read from a single sample in a study of regulatory T cells in long-lasting Graves disease. TCRdb itself ran the multiplex PCR reads through MiXCR, one entry per CDR3 protein. The sample includes about half a million distinct CDR3 sequences, more than 10% of them seen just once. The same data also went into a second study, on T cells in Graves' hyperthyroidism and ophthalmopathy.

The sequencing here drew on peripheral blood mononuclear cells (PBMCs), taken at new diagnosis, from a patient treated with antithyroid drugs. The source of these receptors is a woman younger than 45 with Graves disease. CDR3s include the opening cysteine and the closing phenylalanine or tryptophan. D genes are given only for firm matches. Not every row has a clone size; where given, it reads once, few, many or a size class.

j_call v_call cdr3_length d_call clone_size cdr3_nt cdr3_aa
TRBJ2-7 TRBV27 14 NA many TGTGCCAGCTCCCTAAGGGGAGAAGGCTACGAGCAGTACTTC CASSLRGEGYEQYF
TRBJ1-2 TRBV30 12 NA many TGTGCCTGGACCGGAGGACCTTCAGGCTACACCTTC CAWTGGPSGYTF
TRBJ1-5 TRBV28 14 TRBD1 many TGTGCCAGCAGTTGGGGACAGGGTATTCAGCCCCAGCATTTT CASSWGQGIQPQHF
TRBJ2-2 TRBV6-2/TRBV6-3 15 NA NA TGTGCCAGCGGGGTAGCCCCTCAAGGCACCGGGGAGCTGTTTTTT CASGVAPQGTGELFF
TRBJ1-5 TRBV12-3/TRBV12-4 15 NA many TGTGCCAGCAGTTTTGGAACAGTTTATAATCAGCCCCAGCATTTT CASSFGTVYNQPQHF
TRBJ1-6 TRBV2 15 NA many TGTGCCAGCAGTGAAGTGGGATACTATAATTCACCCCTCCACTTT CASSEVGYYNSPLHF
TRBJ2-5 TRBV5-4 16 TRBD2 NA TGTGCCAGCAGCTTGGGGGCGGGAGGGCCCCAAGAGACCCAGTACTTC CASSLGAGGPQETQYF
TRBJ1-5 TRBV19 14 NA NA TGTGCCAGTAGTACAGACAGTAGCAATCAGCCCCAGCATTTT CASSTDSSNQPQHF
TRBJ1-5 TRBV7-8 18 NA NA TGTGCCAGCAGCTTAGAAGCGGGACACCAGCATAGCAATCAGCCCCAGCATTTT CASSLEAGHQHSNQPQHF
TRBJ2-3 TRBV27 16 TRBD2 NA TGTGCCAGCAGTTTATGGCTAGCGGGAGGAGGAGATACGCAGTATTTT CASSLWLAGGGDTQYF
TRBJ1-4 TRBV11-2 16 NA few TGTGCCAGCAGCTCTGGGGCGACAGGATGGAATGAAAAACTGTTTTTT CASSSGATGWNEKLFF
TRBJ2-7 TRBV18 17 TRBD2 few TGTGCCAGCTCTTCGGGAGCAACTAGCGGTGGCTCCTACGAGCAGTACTTC CASSSGATSGGSYEQYF